The entry below describes one T cell receptor beta chain. In the original processing: Amplification of reference gene primers provided the estimated nucleated cell counts. The method was immunoSEQ multiplex PCR; TCRdb's version includes in-frame clones alone and lacks a portion of them. The V and J calls and clone size are taken from that table; D and trimming were inferred from the DNA. The data contain 120,000 to 150,000 clones, approximately 80% of them seen just once; the ten biggest clones take up under 3%. The sample comes from a study of blood T cell repertoires in COVID-19. Looking at the study overall: Sites in the United States, Italy and Spain provided acute and convalescent COVID-19 samples. T cells, B-cell-depleted T cells, or PBMCs provided the cDNA or gDNA that served as material.

Germline trimming cut 1 base from V and 9 bases from J; bases unmatched to any gene: 8. Germline assignment: CDR1 ENHRY and CDR2 SYGVKD. The CDR3 is 16 residues long. Sequencing input: peripheral blood. This clonotype was sampled from a woman in her thirties or forties with active or convalescent COVID-19. V gene TRBV10-3 combines with J gene TRBJ2-1; 11 nucleotides match TRBD2. The CDR3 DNA follows: TGTGCCATCAGTGAGTTTTTAGCGGGGGGGCCCGGTGAGCAGTTCTTC. This codes for CAISEFLAGGPGEQFF.